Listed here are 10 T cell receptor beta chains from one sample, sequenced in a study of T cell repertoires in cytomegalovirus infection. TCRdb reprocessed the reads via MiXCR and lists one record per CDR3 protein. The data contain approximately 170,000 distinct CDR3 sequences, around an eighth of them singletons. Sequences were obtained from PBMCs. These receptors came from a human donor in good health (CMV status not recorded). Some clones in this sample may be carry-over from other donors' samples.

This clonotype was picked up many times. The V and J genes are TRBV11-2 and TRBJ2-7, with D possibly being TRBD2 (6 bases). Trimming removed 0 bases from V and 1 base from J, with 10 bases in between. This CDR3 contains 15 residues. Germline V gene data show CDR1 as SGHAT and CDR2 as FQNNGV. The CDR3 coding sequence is TGTGCCAGCAGCTTAGATAGGAGGGTTTCCTACGAGCAGTACTTC. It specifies CASSLDRRVSYEQYF.

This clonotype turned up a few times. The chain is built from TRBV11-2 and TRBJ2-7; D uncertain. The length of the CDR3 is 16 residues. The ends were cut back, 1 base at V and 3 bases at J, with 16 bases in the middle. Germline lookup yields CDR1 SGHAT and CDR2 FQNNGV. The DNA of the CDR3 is TGTGCCAGCAGCTTAGTGGTGGCCACCTCCTTCTACGAGCAGTACTTC. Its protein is CASSLVVATSFYEQYF.

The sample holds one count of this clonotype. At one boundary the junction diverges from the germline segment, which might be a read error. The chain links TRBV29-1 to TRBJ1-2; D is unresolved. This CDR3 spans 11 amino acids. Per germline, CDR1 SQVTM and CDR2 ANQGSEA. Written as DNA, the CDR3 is TGCAGCACGGGAACTAACCATGGCTACACCTTC. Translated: CSTGTNHGYTF.

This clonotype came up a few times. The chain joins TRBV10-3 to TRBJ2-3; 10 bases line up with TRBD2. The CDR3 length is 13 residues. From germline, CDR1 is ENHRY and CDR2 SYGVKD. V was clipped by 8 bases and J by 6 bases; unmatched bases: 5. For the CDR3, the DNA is TGTGCCATCCTGCTAGCGGGAGCTGATACGCAGTATTTT. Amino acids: CAILLAGADTQYF.

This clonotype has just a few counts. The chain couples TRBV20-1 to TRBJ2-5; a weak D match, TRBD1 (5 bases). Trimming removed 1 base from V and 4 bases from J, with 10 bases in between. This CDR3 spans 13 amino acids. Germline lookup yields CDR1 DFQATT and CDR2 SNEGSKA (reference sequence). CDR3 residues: CSARVRGRETQYF. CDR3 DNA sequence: TGCAGTGCTAGAGTTAGGGGAAGAGAGACCCAGTACTTC.

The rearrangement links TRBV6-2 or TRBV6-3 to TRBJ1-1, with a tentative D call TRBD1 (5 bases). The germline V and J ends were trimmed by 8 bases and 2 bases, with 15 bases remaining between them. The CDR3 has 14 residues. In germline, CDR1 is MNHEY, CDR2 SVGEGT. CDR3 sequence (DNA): TGTGCCAGCCGACAGACATCCCTAAACACTGAAGCTTTCTTT. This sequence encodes CASRQTSLNTEAFF.

In DNA form, the CDR3 reads TGCAGTGGCAGGACAGGGACTGACGGGGAGCTGTTTTTT. Its protein is CSGRTGTDGELFF. J is TRBJ2-2 and V is TRBV20-1, with 8 bases matching TRBD1. Germline CDR1 is DFQATT and CDR2 is SNEGSKA (reference sequence). J lost 7 bases, V lost 7 bases, and 8 bases had no gene match. The CDR3 extends over 13 amino acids.

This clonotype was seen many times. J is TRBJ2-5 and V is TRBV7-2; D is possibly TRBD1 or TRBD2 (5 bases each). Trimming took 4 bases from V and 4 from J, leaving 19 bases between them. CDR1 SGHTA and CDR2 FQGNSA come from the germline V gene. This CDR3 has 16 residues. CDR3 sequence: CASSSLVGHRAETQYF. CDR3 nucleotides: TGTGCCAGCAGCTCACTAGTAGGACACCGGGCAGAGACCCAGTACTTC. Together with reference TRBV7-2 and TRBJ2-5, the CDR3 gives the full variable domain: GAGVSQSPSNKVTEKGKDVELRCDPISGHTALYWYRQSLGQGLEFLIYFQGNSAPDKSGLPSDRFSAERTGGSVSTLTIQRTQQEDSAVYLCASSSLVGHRAETQYFGPGTRLLVL.

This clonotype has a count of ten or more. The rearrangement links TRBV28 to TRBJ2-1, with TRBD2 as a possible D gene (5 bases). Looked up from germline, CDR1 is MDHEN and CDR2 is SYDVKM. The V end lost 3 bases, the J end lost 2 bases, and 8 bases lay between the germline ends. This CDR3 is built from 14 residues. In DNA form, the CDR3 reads TGTGCCAGCAGTTTGAGCGGTACCTACAATGAGCAGTTCTTC. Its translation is CASSLSGTYNEQFF.

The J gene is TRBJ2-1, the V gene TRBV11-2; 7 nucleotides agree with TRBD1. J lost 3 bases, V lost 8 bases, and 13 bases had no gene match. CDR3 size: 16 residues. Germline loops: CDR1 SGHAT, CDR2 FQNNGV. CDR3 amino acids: CASGTGAQPHYNEQFF. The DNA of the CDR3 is TGTGCCAGCGGCACAGGGGCGCAGCCTCACTACAATGAGCAGTTCTTC.